This is a list of T cell receptor beta chains from one sample in a study of cytomegalovirus exposure and HLA in healthy donors. Profiled with immunoSEQ multiplex PCR; TCRdb holds only in-frame clones, not every one. The sample has over 120,000 clones, roughly 79% seen once. Sample: PBMCs. The receptors stem from a man aged 30 to 45 in good health and CMV-seropositive. Each CDR3 is given with its conserved first and last residue. D genes are given only for firm matches. Clone sizes are given selectively: once, few, many, or a class where the clone is expanded.

.,TRBJ1-5,TRBV1,16,.,TGCACCAGCAGCCAAGCCGGACAGGGGGTGTATCAGCCCCAGCATTTT,CTSSQAGQGVYQPQHF
.,TRBJ1-3,TRBV28,15,.,TGTGCCAGCAGTCCTGACAGTGTGGGGGGAAACACCATATATTTT,CASSPDSVGGNTIYF
.,TRBJ1-5,TRBV14,14,.,TGTGCCAGCACCCCGGGTGTGGGGGGACAGCCCCAGCATTTT,CASTPGVGGQPQHF
TRBD2,TRBJ2-5,TRBV28,16,.,TGTGCCAGCAGGCCTCTGGGACTAGCGTCTCTGGAGACCCAGTACTTC,CASRPLGLASLETQYF
.,TRBJ2-1,TRBV27,15,once,TGTGCCAGCAGTCCCATGCACAGCGGGTACAATGAGCAGTTCTTC,CASSPMHSGYNEQFF
TRBD2,TRBJ2-3,TRBV5-4,13,.,TGTGCCAGCGGTCTAGCGGGAGGAGATACGCAGTATTTT,CASGLAGGDTQYF
.,TRBJ1-5,TRBV19,16,.,TGTGCCAGTAGTATTTGGTCCGGGGTAAAGAATCAGCCCCAGCATTTT,CASSIWSGVKNQPQHF
TRBD2,TRBJ2-5,TRBV5-4,15,.,TGTGCCAGCAGCTTGGTAGCGGGGGGGCACGAGACCCAGTACTTC,CASSLVAGGHETQYF
.,TRBJ1-5,TRBV6-6,14,.,TGTGCCAGCAGTTCGGAGGATAGCAATCAGCCCCAGCATTTT,CASSSEDSNQPQHF
.,TRBJ1-4,TRBV30,15,.,TGTGCCTGGAGTCAAAATCGGGGGTCCAATGAAAAACTGTTTTTT,CAWSQNRGSNEKLFF
.,TRBJ1-4,TRBV6-1,13,.,TGTGCCAGCCGTATACGGACTAATGAAAAACTGTTTTTT,CASRIRTNEKLFF
.,TRBJ1-1,TRBV28,14,.,TGTGCCAGCAGAGGGGGAAATTTGAACACTGAAGCTTTCTTT,CASRGGNLNTEAFF
TRBD2,TRBJ2-7,TRBV28,14,.,TGTGCCAGCAGCACTAGCGGGAGTACCTACGAGCAGTACTTC,CASSTSGSTYEQYF
.,TRBJ2-1,TRBV5-1,15,.,TGCGCCAGCAGCTTGGCTCGAGGCGGCAACAATGAGCAGTTCTTC,CASSLARGGNNEQFF
.,TRBJ1-5,TRBV7-2,15,once,TGTGCCAGCAGCCGAGGGGACACGCCAAATCAGCCCCAGCATTTT,CASSRGDTPNQPQHF
TRBD1,TRBJ1-1,TRBV4-1,14,.,TGCGCCAGCAGATCTGGACAGGAGAACACTGAAGCTTTCTTT,CASRSGQENTEAFF
.,TRBJ2-7,TRBV27,12,.,TGTGCCAACGCTTCAGGGACCTACGAGCAGTACTTC,CANASGTYEQYF